This T cell receptor (beta chain) was recorded in a study of long-term antiretroviral therapy in people with HIV. The sample holds a few counts of this clone. Its antigen is not known. V lost 7 bases to trimming and J lost 2 bases, with 16 bases between them. Germline assignment: CDR1 MDHEN and CDR2 SYDVKM. The CDR3 has 15 residues. Overall study findings and caveats: HIV repertoires spanned tighter CDR3 length ranges than controls did.

The immunoSEQ assay was v3.0, run at survey level. This table comes from immunoSEQ multiplex PCR, and its TCRdb copy is limited to in-frame clones, with some not included. The sample holds about 23,000 clones, roughly 80% seen once. The sequence was obtained from a man aged 35-49 years with HIV. This sequence joins TRBV28 and TRBJ2-3; D possibly corresponds to TRBD1 (7 bases). This sample comprised unsorted PBMCs, obtained 1.6 years after starting antiretroviral therapy. The CDR3 bases are TGTGCCAGCACACCAGGGGGACTTACCACAGATACGCAGTATTTT. This translates into CASTPGGLTTDTQYF.